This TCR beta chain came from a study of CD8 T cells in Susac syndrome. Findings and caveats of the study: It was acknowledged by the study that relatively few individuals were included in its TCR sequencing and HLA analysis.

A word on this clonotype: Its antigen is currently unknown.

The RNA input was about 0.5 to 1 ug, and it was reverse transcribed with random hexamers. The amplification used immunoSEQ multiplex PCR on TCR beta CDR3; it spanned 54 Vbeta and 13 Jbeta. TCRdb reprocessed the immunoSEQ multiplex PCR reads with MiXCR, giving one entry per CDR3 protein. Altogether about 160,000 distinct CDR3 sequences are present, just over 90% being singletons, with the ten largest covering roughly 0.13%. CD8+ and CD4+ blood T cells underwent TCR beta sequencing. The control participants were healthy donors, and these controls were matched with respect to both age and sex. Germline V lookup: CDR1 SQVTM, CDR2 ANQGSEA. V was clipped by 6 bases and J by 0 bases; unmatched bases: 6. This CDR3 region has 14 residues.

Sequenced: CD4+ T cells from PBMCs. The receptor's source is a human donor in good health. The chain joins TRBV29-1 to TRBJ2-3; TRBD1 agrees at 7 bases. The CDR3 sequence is CSVGLGQSTDTQYF. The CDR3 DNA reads TGCAGCGTGGGATTGGGACAGAGCACAGATACGCAGTATTTT.